One TCR beta chain is described in this entry. This record comes from a study of blood T cell repertoires in COVID-19. V lost 3 bases and J 7 bases, leaving 13 bases between the germline ends. CDR3 length equals 14 residues. The V gene's germline CDR1 is MDHEN and CDR2 SYDVKM. Using immunoSEQ multiplex PCR, the repertoire was profiled, and TCRdb retains in-frame clones only, with some absent. Of about 170,000 clones listed, about 83% are singletons. This TCR was sampled from a woman between 45 and 60 years old in a cohort exposed to, infected with or recovered from COVID-19 (not recorded which). The V gene is TRBV28, the J gene TRBJ1-5, with D perhaps TRBD1 (6 bases). Material for sequencing was PBMCs or T cells enriched from blood (not recorded which). CDR3 loop: CASSFTHGGQPQHF. The CDR3 DNA is TGTGCCAGCAGTTTCACCCATGGGGGCCAGCCCCAGCATTTT.